What follows are 4 T cell receptor beta chains derived from one specimen sequenced in a study of response to subunit inactivated influenza vaccine. In TCRdb, the RT-PCR reads were re-called with MiXCR into one record per CDR3 protein. Of a few hundred thousand distinct CDR3 sequences in the sample, roughly 12% were seen once. In addition, the sample was reused for a study of T cells expressing NK-cell markers. That study adds: TCR beta cDNA was generated via 5'RACE template switching incorporating UMIs.

This specimen was PBMCs from blood, taken on the day of vaccination. The receptors here all came from a man aged 50-59 years who received an inactivated influenza vaccine.

The table lists this clonotype with many counts. The chain recombines TRBV28 with TRBJ2-6; 8 bases line up with TRBD2. Looked up from germline, CDR1 is MDHEN and CDR2 is SYDVKM. The CDR3 is 18 residues long. V gave up 10 bases and J gave up 0 bases; unmatched junction bases: 14. The CDR3, as DNA: TGTGCCACCAGAAGAGCGGGAGTCGCTGGCTCTGGGGCCAACGTCCTGACTTTC. Its translation is CATRRAGVAGSGANVLTF.

The J gene is TRBJ2-5, the V gene TRBV5-5; 7 bases align to TRBD1. Germline CDR1 is SGHKS and CDR2 is YYEKEE (reference sequence). This CDR3 comprises 13 residues. Trimming took 3 bases from V and 3 from J; bases not matched to a gene: 2. The CDR3, as DNA: TGTGCCAGCAGCTGGACAGGAAAAGAGACCCAGTACTTC. It codes for CASSWTGKETQYF. Complete variable domain (other parts from reference TRBV5-5 and TRBJ2-5): DAGVTQSPTHLIKTRGQQVTLRCSPISGHKSVSWYQQVLGQGPQFIFQYYEKEERGRGNFPDRFSARQFPNYSSELNVNALLLGDSALYLCASSWTGKETQYFGPGTRLLVL.

The chain uses TRBV7-9 and TRBJ2-1; 7 bases fit TRBD1. V lost 5 bases to trimming and J lost 0 bases; unmatched junction nucleotides: 4. The V gene's germline CDR1 is SEHNR and CDR2 FQNEAQ (reference sequence). The CDR3 is 15 residues long. This CDR3 reads CASSPRGRSYNEQFF. CDR3 in DNA: TGTGCCAGCAGCCCAAGGGGGCGCTCCTACAATGAGCAGTTCTTC.

The chain links TRBV4-3 to TRBJ2-7; no clear D gene. CDR1 LGHNA and CDR2 YSLEER come from the germline V gene. V was clipped by 0 bases and J by 3 bases, with 12 bases between them. This CDR3 comprises 15 residues. The CDR3 reads CASSQDALRSYEQYF. CDR3 nucleotide sequence: TGCGCCAGCAGCCAAGATGCGCTCAGGAGCTACGAGCAGTACTTC.